This is a list of T cell receptor beta chains from one sample in a study of cytotoxic CD8 clonotypes in ibrutinib-treated CLL. Assay used: immunoSEQ multiplex PCR; TCRdb lists only in-frame clones, some missing. The repertoire holds about 160,000 clones, with 81% as singletons. The sample consisted of PBMCs, taken after 12 months of ibrutinib treatment. These receptor sequences come from a human donor with chronic lymphocytic leukemia. Both conserved end residues are part of each CDR3. A D gene is named only where the DNA matches it firmly. Clone size is not always given. Where it is, it says once, few, many or a class for expanded clones.

J gene: TRBJ2-1
V gene: TRBV15
clone size: .
D gene: .
CDR3 protein: CATSRGRTGLVYDNEQFF
CDR3 DNA: TGTGCCACCAGCAGAGGACGTACAGGGTTGGTGTATGACAATGAGCAGTTCTTC

J gene: TRBJ2-3
V gene: TRBV7-3
clone size: few
D gene: .
CDR3 protein: CASSLSGAGGPDTQYF
CDR3 DNA: TGTGCCAGCAGCTTATCAGGGGCGGGCGGCCCAGATACGCAGTATTTT

J gene: TRBJ1-2
V gene: TRBV10-3
clone size: once
D gene: .
CDR3 protein: CAHGGPYGYTF
CDR3 DNA: TGTGCCCACGGAGGGCCCTATGGCTACACCTTC

J gene: TRBJ1-5
V gene: TRBV28
clone size: .
D gene: TRBD1
CDR3 protein: CASSDPTGVQPQHF
CDR3 DNA: TGTGCCAGCAGTGACCCGACAGGGGTGCAGCCCCAGCATTTT

J gene: TRBJ2-7
V gene: TRBV11-2
clone size: .
D gene: .
CDR3 protein: CASSLDRVRTGSSYEQYF
CDR3 DNA: TGTGCCAGCAGCTTAGATCGAGTTCGCACAGGCAGCTCCTACGAGCAGTACTTC

J gene: TRBJ2-3
V gene: TRBV2
clone size: .
D gene: TRBD2
CDR3 protein: CASSETLAGGTQYF
CDR3 DNA: TGTGCCAGCAGTGAAACCCTAGCGGGAGGTACGCAGTATTTT

J gene: TRBJ2-1
V gene: TRBV9
clone size: .
D gene: .
CDR3 protein: CASSLGDYNEQFF
CDR3 DNA: TGTGCCAGCAGCTTAGGCGACTACAATGAGCAGTTCTTC

J gene: TRBJ2-5
V gene: TRBV11-2
clone size: .
D gene: TRBD1
CDR3 protein: CASSLARTGGYQETQYF
CDR3 DNA: TGTGCCAGCAGCTTAGCTCGGACAGGGGGGTACCAAGAGACCCAGTACTTC

J gene: TRBJ2-7
V gene: TRBV27
clone size: .
D gene: TRBD1
CDR3 protein: CASSLTLGQGAGEQYF
CDR3 DNA: TGTGCCAGCAGCCTAACGCTGGGACAGGGGGCGGGGGAGCAGTACTTC

J gene: TRBJ2-2
V gene: TRBV7-7
clone size: few
D gene: .
CDR3 protein: CASSPVWGYTGELFF
CDR3 DNA: TGTGCCAGCAGTCCCGTGTGGGGTTACACCGGGGAGCTGTTTTTT

J gene: TRBJ1-4
V gene: TRBV18
clone size: .
D gene: .
CDR3 protein: CASSPSQGTNEKLFF
CDR3 DNA: TGTGCCAGCTCACCATCTCAGGGGACTAATGAAAAACTGTTTTTT

J gene: TRBJ1-5
V gene: TRBV4-1
clone size: .
D gene: .
CDR3 protein: CASSRGQYQPQHF
CDR3 DNA: TGCGCCAGCAGCCGTGGACAGTATCAGCCCCAGCATTTT

J gene: TRBJ2-5
V gene: TRBV18
clone size: .
D gene: .
CDR3 protein: CASSPNRVNQETQYF
CDR3 DNA: TGTGCCAGCTCACCTAACAGGGTGAACCAAGAGACCCAGTACTTC

J gene: TRBJ1-2
V gene: TRBV28
clone size: .
D gene: .
CDR3 protein: CASSFGVTYGYTF
CDR3 DNA: TGTGCCAGCAGTTTCGGGGTTACCTATGGCTACACCTTC

J gene: TRBJ2-1
V gene: TRBV18
clone size: .
D gene: .
CDR3 protein: CASSSGGEQFF
CDR3 DNA: TGTGCCAGCTCGTCTGGGGGGGAGCAGTTCTTC

J gene: TRBJ2-7
V gene: TRBV5-1
clone size: .
D gene: .
CDR3 protein: CASSLGRERGTYEQYF
CDR3 DNA: TGCGCCAGCAGCTTGGGGAGGGAGCGAGGCACCTACGAGCAGTACTTC

J gene: TRBJ2-7
V gene: TRBV30
clone size: .
D gene: TRBD1
CDR3 protein: CAWSVLRGRRAYEQYF
CDR3 DNA: TGTGCCTGGAGTGTACTGAGGGGGCGAAGAGCCTACGAGCAGTACTTC

J gene: TRBJ2-7
V gene: TRBV4-3
clone size: .
D gene: TRBD2
CDR3 protein: CASSPREGGPSDDEQYF
CDR3 DNA: TGCGCCAGCAGCCCCCGGGAGGGGGGCCCCTCGGATGACGAGCAGTACTTC

J gene: TRBJ2-3
V gene: TRBV9
clone size: .
D gene: TRBD2
CDR3 protein: CASSVGLAGVDTQYF
CDR3 DNA: TGTGCCAGCAGCGTAGGCCTAGCGGGGGTAGATACGCAGTATTTT

J gene: TRBJ1-2
V gene: TRBV2
clone size: .
D gene: .
CDR3 protein: CASTRPGDIPNYGYTF
CDR3 DNA: TGTGCCAGCACCCGACCAGGGGATATTCCTAACTATGGCTACACCTTC

J gene: TRBJ1-4
V gene: TRBV6-1
clone size: .
D gene: TRBD1
CDR3 protein: CASSELGRGSTNEKLFF
CDR3 DNA: TGTGCCAGCAGTGAATTGGGCAGGGGGTCCACTAATGAAAAACTGTTTTTT

J gene: TRBJ2-7
V gene: TRBV11-1
clone size: .
D gene: .
CDR3 protein: CASSQYYEQYF
CDR3 DNA: TGTGCCAGCAGCCAATACTACGAGCAGTACTTC

J gene: TRBJ2-2
V gene: TRBV19
clone size: .
D gene: .
CDR3 protein: CASSILGAQAGELFF
CDR3 DNA: TGTGCCAGTAGTATCCTAGGGGCCCAGGCCGGGGAGCTGTTTTTT

J gene: TRBJ1-1
V gene: TRBV5-6
clone size: .
D gene: .
CDR3 protein: CASSLEWDTEAFF
CDR3 DNA: TGTGCCAGCAGCTTGGAGTGGGACACTGAAGCTTTCTTT

J gene: TRBJ1-3
V gene: TRBV9
clone size: .
D gene: .
CDR3 protein: CASSASPGSGNTIYF
CDR3 DNA: TGTGCCAGCAGCGCAAGCCCCGGGTCTGGAAACACCATATATTTT

J gene: TRBJ1-5
V gene: TRBV19
clone size: .
D gene: TRBD1
CDR3 protein: CATKDRVMQPQHF
CDR3 DNA: TGTGCCACCAAGGACAGGGTGATGCAGCCCCAGCATTTT

J gene: TRBJ2-2
V gene: TRBV7-6
clone size: .
D gene: TRBD1
CDR3 protein: CASSLEASGQGASGELFF
CDR3 DNA: TGTGCCAGCAGCCTTGAGGCCTCGGGACAGGGGGCCTCCGGGGAGCTGTTTTTT

J gene: TRBJ2-3
V gene: TRBV7-2
clone size: .
D gene: .
CDR3 protein: CASSSGTLLTDTQYF
CDR3 DNA: TGTGCCAGCAGCTCCGGGACCCTCCTCACAGATACGCAGTATTTT

J gene: TRBJ2-7
V gene: TRBV7-8
clone size: .
D gene: TRBD1
CDR3 protein: CASRVDRVGLEYEQYF
CDR3 DNA: TGTGCCAGCAGGGTCGACAGGGTAGGACTTGAGTACGAGCAGTACTTC

J gene: TRBJ1-2
V gene: TRBV18
clone size: .
D gene: .
CDR3 protein: CASSPPLDGNYGYTF
CDR3 DNA: TGTGCCAGCTCACCTCCGTTGGACGGTAACTATGGCTACACCTTC

J gene: TRBJ1-2
V gene: TRBV19
clone size: few
D gene: .
CDR3 protein: CASSIDVTGTTRSYGYTF
CDR3 DNA: TGTGCCAGTAGTATAGACGTTACAGGAACGACCAGGAGCTATGGCTACACCTTC

J gene: TRBJ2-3
V gene: TRBV25-1
clone size: .
D gene: .
CDR3 protein: CASRWDTDTQYF
CDR3 DNA: TGTGCCAGCAGGTGGGACACAGATACGCAGTATTTT

J gene: TRBJ1-2
V gene: TRBV7-2
clone size: once
D gene: TRBD1
CDR3 protein: CASSRDRGQYGYTF
CDR3 DNA: TGTGCCAGCAGCCGGGACAGGGGGCAATATGGCTACACCTTC

J gene: TRBJ1-5
V gene: TRBV27
clone size: .
D gene: .
CDR3 protein: CASSSQNSNQPQHF
CDR3 DNA: TGTGCCAGCTCATCGCAAAATAGCAATCAGCCCCAGCATTTT

J gene: TRBJ1-1
V gene: TRBV9
clone size: .
D gene: .
CDR3 protein: CASSATGNTEAFF
CDR3 DNA: TGTGCCAGCAGTGCCACAGGGAACACTGAAGCTTTCTTT

J gene: TRBJ2-4
V gene: TRBV4-3
clone size: .
D gene: .
CDR3 protein: CASSQDMRRQYF
CDR3 DNA: TGCGCCAGCAGCCAAGATATGAGACGTCAGTACTTC

J gene: TRBJ2-7
V gene: TRBV4-2
clone size: .
D gene: .
CDR3 protein: CASSQDRYEQYF
CDR3 DNA: TGTGCCAGCAGCCAAGACCGTTACGAGCAGTACTTC

J gene: TRBJ2-3
V gene: TRBV27
clone size: .
D gene: TRBD1
CDR3 protein: CASFPFTGGSTDTQYF
CDR3 DNA: TGTGCCAGCTTTCCCTTCACAGGGGGCAGCACAGATACGCAGTATTTT

J gene: TRBJ2-1
V gene: TRBV28
clone size: .
D gene: TRBD2
CDR3 protein: CASSRYSGIEQFF
CDR3 DNA: TGTGCCAGCAGTCGTTATAGCGGGATTGAGCAGTTCTTC

J gene: TRBJ2-1
V gene: TRBV9
clone size: .
D gene: TRBD2
CDR3 protein: CASSVSGGTFNEQFF
CDR3 DNA: TGTGCCAGCAGCGTATCCGGGGGGACGTTCAATGAGCAGTTCTTC

J gene: TRBJ2-7
V gene: TRBV2
clone size: few
D gene: TRBD1
CDR3 protein: CASSGDRGNEQYF
CDR3 DNA: TGTGCCAGCAGTGGGGACAGGGGCAACGAGCAGTACTTC

J gene: TRBJ2-7
V gene: TRBV5-4
clone size: .
D gene: TRBD2
CDR3 protein: CASSQVAGGQYEQYF
CDR3 DNA: TGCGCCAGCAGCCAAGTAGCGGGGGGGCAATACGAGCAGTACTTC

J gene: TRBJ1-3
V gene: TRBV5-1
clone size: once
D gene: .
CDR3 protein: CASSFQGLSSGNTIYF
CDR3 DNA: TGCGCCAGCAGCTTCCAAGGGTTGAGCTCTGGAAACACCATATATTTT

J gene: TRBJ2-1
V gene: TRBV4-3
clone size: .
D gene: .
CDR3 protein: CASSQPSGGYNEQFF
CDR3 DNA: TGCGCCAGCAGCCAACCCTCCGGCGGCTACAATGAGCAGTTCTTC

J gene: TRBJ1-4
V gene: TRBV5-5
clone size: .
D gene: .
CDR3 protein: CASRGAGGATNEKLFF
CDR3 DNA: TGTGCCAGCAGGGGGGCGGGAGGAGCAACTAATGAAAAACTGTTTTTT

J gene: TRBJ2-5
V gene: TRBV5-4
clone size: .
D gene: TRBD2
CDR3 protein: CASSLEGSSGGWETQYF
CDR3 DNA: TGTGCCAGCAGCTTGGAAGGATCCAGCGGGGGGTGGGAGACCCAGTACTTC

J gene: TRBJ2-3
V gene: TRBV11-3
clone size: .
D gene: TRBD2
CDR3 protein: CASSQLAGGPPTDTQYF
CDR3 DNA: TGTGCCAGCAGCCAGCTAGCGGGGGGGCCCCCCACAGATACGCAGTATTTT

J gene: TRBJ1-2
V gene: TRBV20-1
clone size: .
D gene: TRBD1
CDR3 protein: CSAYTGDDYTF
CDR3 DNA: TGCAGTGCTTACACAGGGGACGACTACACCTTC

J gene: TRBJ1-5
V gene: TRBV21-1
clone size: .
D gene: .
CDR3 protein: CASSKSLGDPGSRWGRADQPQHF
CDR3 DNA: TGTGCCAGCAGCAAATCCCTGGGGGACCCGGGATCACGTTGGGGGCGGGCGGATCAGCCCCAGCATTTT